A selection of T cell receptor beta chains follows, all from one sample in a study of T-cell memory formation after mild COVID-19. In TCRdb, the 5' RACE reads were re-called with MiXCR into one record per CDR3 protein. Counted here are around 140,000 distinct CDR3 sequences, 15% to 20% occurring once; the ten biggest clones make up 2% to 2.5%. Material: PBMCs or a T cell subset sorted from them (not recorded which). The receptors come from an adult woman who had mild COVID-19 (a few samples of this study predate the infection). Cell type and time point are not known. CDR3s include the opening cysteine and the closing phenylalanine or tryptophan. Each record gives: D gene, J gene, clone size, V gene, CDR3 DNA, CDR3 protein. A D gene is named only where the DNA matches it firmly. Clone size is stated in some rows and not others, as once, few, many or a class when expanded.

d_gene: NA
j_gene: TRBJ2-1
abundance: NA
v_gene: TRBV29-1
CDR3nt: TGCAGCGTTGTGGTGTTTAGGGATGTTTGGAGCTCCTACAATGAGCAGTTCTTC
CDR3aa: CSVVVFRDVWSSYNEQFF

d_gene: NA
j_gene: TRBJ2-1
abundance: NA
v_gene: TRBV7-9
CDR3nt: TGTGCCAGCAGCTTAGTCCGGGATGAGCAGTTCTTC
CDR3aa: CASSLVRDEQFF

d_gene: TRBD1
j_gene: TRBJ2-7
abundance: many
v_gene: TRBV18
CDR3nt: TGTGCCAGCTCACAACTCGCACAGGGGGCACACGAGCAGTACTTC
CDR3aa: CASSQLAQGAHEQYF

d_gene: NA
j_gene: TRBJ1-1
abundance: NA
v_gene: TRBV25-1
CDR3nt: TGTGCCAGCAATAAGGCTGAAGCTTTCTTT
CDR3aa: CASNKAEAFF

d_gene: TRBD2
j_gene: TRBJ2-2
abundance: few
v_gene: TRBV10-3
CDR3nt: TGTGCCATCAGTGCGGGACTAGCCAGCAACACCGGGGAGCTGTTTTTT
CDR3aa: CAISAGLASNTGELFF

d_gene: NA
j_gene: TRBJ2-7
abundance: many
v_gene: TRBV5-5
CDR3nt: TGTGCCAGCAGCCTGCTAGACAGCTACGAGCAGTACTTC
CDR3aa: CASSLLDSYEQYF

d_gene: NA
j_gene: TRBJ2-3
abundance: NA
v_gene: TRBV10-3
CDR3nt: TGTGCCATCAGTAGGGAAGATACGCAGTATTTT
CDR3aa: CAISREDTQYF

d_gene: NA
j_gene: TRBJ2-3
abundance: NA
v_gene: TRBV12-3/TRBV12-4
CDR3nt: TGTGCCAGCAGTACCCCAGGAAGGGGCCGAAAAGATACGCAGTATTTT
CDR3aa: CASSTPGRGRKDTQYF

d_gene: TRBD1
j_gene: TRBJ1-1
abundance: few
v_gene: TRBV18
CDR3nt: TGTGCCAGCTCACAACTGGACAGGGCGGGCACTGAAGCTTTCTTT
CDR3aa: CASSQLDRAGTEAFF

d_gene: TRBD1
j_gene: TRBJ1-1
abundance: NA
v_gene: TRBV5-1
CDR3nt: TGCGCCAGCAGCTCCTCGCAGGGGGCGAGAGGTGAAGCTTTCTTT
CDR3aa: CASSSSQGARGEAFF

d_gene: NA
j_gene: TRBJ2-3
abundance: NA
v_gene: TRBV12-3/TRBV12-4
CDR3nt: TGTGCCAGCTCGGTGTTGGCAGGGACCACAGATACGCAGTATTTT
CDR3aa: CASSVLAGTTDTQYF

d_gene: NA
j_gene: TRBJ2-1
abundance: few
v_gene: TRBV5-1
CDR3nt: TGCGCCAGCAGCTTGGCTCGGCGGGAAAGCAATGAGCAGTTCTTC
CDR3aa: CASSLARRESNEQFF

d_gene: NA
j_gene: TRBJ1-2
abundance: few
v_gene: TRBV12-3/TRBV12-4
CDR3nt: TGTGCCAGCAGCCCCGGGGGAGGACCTTTTGGCTACACCTTC
CDR3aa: CASSPGGGPFGYTF

d_gene: NA
j_gene: TRBJ1-2
abundance: NA
v_gene: TRBV18
CDR3nt: TGTGCCAGCTCACCCACGGACTATGGCTACACCTTC
CDR3aa: CASSPTDYGYTF

d_gene: NA
j_gene: TRBJ1-1
abundance: few
v_gene: TRBV10-3
CDR3nt: TGTGCCATCAGTGAGTCGAGGGTAAGAGACACTGAAGCTTTCTTT
CDR3aa: CAISESRVRDTEAFF

d_gene: NA
j_gene: TRBJ2-1
abundance: NA
v_gene: TRBV29-1
CDR3nt: TGCAGCGTTGTAGGCCAGGGACGTAAGAATGAGCAGTTCTTC
CDR3aa: CSVVGQGRKNEQFF

d_gene: TRBD1
j_gene: TRBJ2-7
abundance: NA
v_gene: TRBV20-1
CDR3nt: TGCAGTGCTAGACATACAGGGGGCTACGAGCAGTACTTC
CDR3aa: CSARHTGGYEQYF

d_gene: NA
j_gene: TRBJ2-2
abundance: NA
v_gene: TRBV5-1
CDR3nt: TGCGCCAGCAGCAACGCTGCGAACACCGGGGAGCTGTTTTTT
CDR3aa: CASSNAANTGELFF

d_gene: NA
j_gene: TRBJ2-7
abundance: few
v_gene: TRBV24-1
CDR3nt: TGTGCCACCAGTGGGGCAGGGACAACGATCTACGAGCAGTACTTC
CDR3aa: CATSGAGTTIYEQYF

d_gene: NA
j_gene: TRBJ2-7
abundance: NA
v_gene: TRBV7-2
CDR3nt: TGTGCCAGCAGCTCCCCGGGCTACGAGCAGTACTTC
CDR3aa: CASSSPGYEQYF

d_gene: TRBD1
j_gene: TRBJ2-7
abundance: NA
v_gene: TRBV29-1
CDR3nt: TGCAGCGCCGGGACAGGGTACCACGAGCAGTACTTC
CDR3aa: CSAGTGYHEQYF

d_gene: NA
j_gene: TRBJ2-3
abundance: few
v_gene: TRBV5-1
CDR3nt: TGCGCCAGCAGCTTGGGACAGACTAGCACAGATACGCAGTATTTT
CDR3aa: CASSLGQTSTDTQYF